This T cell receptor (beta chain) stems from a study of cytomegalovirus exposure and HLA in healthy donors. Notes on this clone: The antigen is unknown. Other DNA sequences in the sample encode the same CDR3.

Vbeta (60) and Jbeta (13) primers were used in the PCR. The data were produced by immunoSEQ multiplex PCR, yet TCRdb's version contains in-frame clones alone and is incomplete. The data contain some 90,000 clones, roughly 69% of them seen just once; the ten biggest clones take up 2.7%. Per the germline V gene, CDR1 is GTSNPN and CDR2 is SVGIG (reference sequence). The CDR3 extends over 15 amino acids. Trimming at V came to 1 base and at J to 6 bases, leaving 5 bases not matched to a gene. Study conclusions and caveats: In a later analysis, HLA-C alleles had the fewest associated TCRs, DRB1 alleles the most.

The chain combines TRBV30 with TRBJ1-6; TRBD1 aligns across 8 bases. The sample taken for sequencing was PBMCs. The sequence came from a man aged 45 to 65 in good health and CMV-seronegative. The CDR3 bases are TGTGCCTGGAGTGGAGTGACAGGGGTTAATTCACCCCTCCACTTT. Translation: CAWSGVTGVNSPLHF.